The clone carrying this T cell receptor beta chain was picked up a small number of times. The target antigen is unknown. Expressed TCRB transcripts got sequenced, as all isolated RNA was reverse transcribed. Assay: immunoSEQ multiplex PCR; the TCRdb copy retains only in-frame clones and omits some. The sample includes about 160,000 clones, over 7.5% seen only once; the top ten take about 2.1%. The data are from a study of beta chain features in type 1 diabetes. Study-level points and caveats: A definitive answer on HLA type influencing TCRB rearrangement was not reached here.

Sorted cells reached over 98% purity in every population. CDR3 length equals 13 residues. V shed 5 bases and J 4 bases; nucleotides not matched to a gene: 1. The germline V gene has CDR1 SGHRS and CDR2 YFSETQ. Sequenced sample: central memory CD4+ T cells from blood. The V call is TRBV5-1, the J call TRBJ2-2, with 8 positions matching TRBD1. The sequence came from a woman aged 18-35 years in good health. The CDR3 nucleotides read TGCGCCAGCAGAGGGACAGGCACCGGGGAGCTGTTTTTT. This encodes CASRGTGTGELFF. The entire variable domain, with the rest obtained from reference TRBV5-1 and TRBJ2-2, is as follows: KAGVTQTPRYLIKTRGQQVTLSCSPISGHRSVSWYQQTPGQGLQFLFEYFSETQRNKGNFPGRFSGRQFSNSRSEMNVSTLELGDSALYLCASRGTGTGELFFGEGSRLTVL.